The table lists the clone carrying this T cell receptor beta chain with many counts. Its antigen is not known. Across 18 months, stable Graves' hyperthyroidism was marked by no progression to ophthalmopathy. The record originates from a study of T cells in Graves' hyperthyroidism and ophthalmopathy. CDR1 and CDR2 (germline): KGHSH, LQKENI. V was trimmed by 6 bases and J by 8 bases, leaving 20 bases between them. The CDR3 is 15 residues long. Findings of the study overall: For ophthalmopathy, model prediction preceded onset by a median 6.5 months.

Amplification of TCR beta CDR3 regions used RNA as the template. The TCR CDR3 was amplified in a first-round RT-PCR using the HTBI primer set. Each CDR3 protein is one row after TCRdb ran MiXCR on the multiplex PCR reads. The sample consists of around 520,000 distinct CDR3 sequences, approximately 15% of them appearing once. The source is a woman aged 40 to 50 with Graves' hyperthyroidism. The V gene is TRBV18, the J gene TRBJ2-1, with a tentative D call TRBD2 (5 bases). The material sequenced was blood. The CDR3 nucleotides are TGTGCCAGCTCCCGGTCGAGGGCGGGCCGGGATGAGCAGTTCTTC. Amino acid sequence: CASSRSRAGRDEQFF.